The 16 T cell receptor beta chains presented below share a single source sample, sequenced in a study of T cells expressing NK-cell markers. TCRdb reworked the 5' RACE reads into one entry per CDR3 protein, no DNA. The sample table sets out around 100,000 distinct CDR3 sequences. Sequenced: blood T cells: a sorted CD56 or NKG2C T cell subset, CD4+ or CD8+ T cells, or bulk PBMC T cells (not recorded which). The source of these receptors is a woman between 18 and 70 years old in good health.

V gene TRBV6-1 combines with J gene TRBJ1-1. CDR3 size: 14 residues. Germline values: CDR1 MNHNS, CDR2 SASEGT. CDR3 sequence: CASSPSGWDTEAFF.

This sequence joins TRBV12-3 or TRBV12-4 and TRBJ2-3; TCRdb indicates TRBD2, and absent DNA this call remains unverified. There are 18 residues in the CDR3. CDR3: CASSWARGGQKGPDTQYF.

V is TRBV29-1 and J is TRBJ1-5; TCRdb picks TRBD1, but there is no DNA to check that call. Germline CDR1 and CDR2: SQVTM and ANQGSEA. CDR3 size: 13 residues. The CDR3 loop reads CSASGGLNQPQHF.

The V gene is TRBV19, the J gene TRBJ1-1. CDR1 is LNHDA and CDR2 is SQIVND in the germline V gene (reference sequence). The CDR3 extends over 14 amino acids. CDR3 sequence: CASRAGLVSTEAFF.

The V gene is TRBV6-1, the J gene TRBJ1-2; TCRdb gives TRBD1 as the D gene, but with no DNA this cannot be confirmed. This CDR3 region has 14 residues. Germline V lookup: CDR1 MNHNS, CDR2 SASEGT. The CDR3 reads CASRLPLLSPGYTF.

V and J are TRBV28 and TRBJ1-2; TCRdb picks TRBD1, but there is no DNA to check that call. The CDR3 contains 17 residues. The germline V gene has CDR1 MDHEN and CDR2 SYDVKM. The CDR3 loop reads CASSSPRTGPHLYGYTF.

This chain uses TRBV28 with TRBJ2-1; TCRdb's D call, TRBD1, is unchecked because there is no DNA. The length of the CDR3 is 13 residues. Germline V gene data show CDR1 as MDHEN and CDR2 as SYDVKM. The CDR3 is CASSRQGVDEQFF.

V and J are TRBV11-2 and TRBJ2-3; TCRdb names TRBD2, which stays unverified in the absence of DNA. The germline gives CDR1 SGHAT, CDR2 FQNNGV. This CDR3 contains 15 residues. The chain's CDR3 is CASSSGLASTDTQYF.

The rearrangement joins TRBV20-1 to TRBJ1-4; as DNA is missing, the TRBD1 call by TCRdb cannot be tested. This CDR3 spans 13 amino acids. Germline lookup yields CDR1 DFQATT and CDR2 SNEGSKA (reference sequence). The CDR3 reads CSAADRANEKLFF.

The chain links TRBV21-1 to TRBJ2-1; lacking DNA, the TRBD2 call made by TCRdb goes unchecked. TRBV21-1 is labeled a pseudogene. This CDR3 comprises 14 residues. CDR3 amino acids: CASFPGQAYNEQFF.

The J gene is TRBJ2-5, the V gene TRBV27; the D call from TCRdb, TRBD2, cannot be confirmed without DNA. There are 15 residues in the CDR3. CDR1 MNHEY and CDR2 SMNVEV come from the germline V gene (reference sequence). This CDR3 reads CASSLLTGGLETQYF.

The chain carries TRBV7-3 and TRBJ2-1; TCRdb's D gene call, TRBD2, goes unchecked for lack of DNA. This CDR3 contains 18 residues. The germline V gene encodes CDR1 SGHTA and CDR2 FQGTGA. The CDR3 here is CASSLIGNLAGGLNEQFF.

The CDR3 here is CASSPRGTGTDTQYF. This rearrangement joins TRBV11-2 to TRBJ2-3; the TCRdb call, TRBD1, lacks DNA for checking. This CDR3 has 15 residues. Germline CDR1 is SGHAT and CDR2 is FQNNGV.

V is TRBV7-9 and J is TRBJ1-5; TCRdb outputs TRBD1, but without DNA this stays unchecked. The germline gives CDR1 SEHNR, CDR2 FQNEAQ (reference sequence). The CDR3 covers 13 residues. Here the CDR3 reads CASRGQDNQPQHF.

V is TRBV6-4 and J is TRBJ2-1; TCRdb proposes TRBD1, but this gene call is untestable without DNA. This CDR3 contains 15 residues. The germline CDR1 and CDR2 sequences are MRHNA and SNTAGT. The CDR3 here is CASSETQGRGDEQFF.

The chain carries TRBV11-2 and TRBJ1-2. The CDR3 consists of 14 residues. The germline CDR1 and CDR2 sequences are SGHAT and FQNNGV. CDR3: CASSLSTRAYGYTF.